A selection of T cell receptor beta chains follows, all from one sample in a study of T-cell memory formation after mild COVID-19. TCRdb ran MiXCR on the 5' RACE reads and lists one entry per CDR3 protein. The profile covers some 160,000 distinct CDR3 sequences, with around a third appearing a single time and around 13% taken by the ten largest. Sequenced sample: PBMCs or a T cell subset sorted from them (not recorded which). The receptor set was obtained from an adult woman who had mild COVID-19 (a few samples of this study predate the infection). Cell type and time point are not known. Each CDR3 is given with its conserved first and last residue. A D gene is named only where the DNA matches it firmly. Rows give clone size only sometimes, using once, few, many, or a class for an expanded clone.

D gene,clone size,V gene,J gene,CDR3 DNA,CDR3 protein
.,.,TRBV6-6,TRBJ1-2,TGTGCCAGCAGTTACGGCGAAAAGGGGAACTATGGCTACACCTTC,CASSYGEKGNYGYTF
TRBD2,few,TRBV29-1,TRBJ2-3,TGCAGCGTAGCGGGAAGCACAGATACGCAGTATTTT,CSVAGSTDTQYF
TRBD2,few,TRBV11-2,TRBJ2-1,TGTGCCAGCAGCTCCATAGGCGGGACTAGCGGGACATACAATGAGCAGTTCTTC,CASSSIGGTSGTYNEQFF
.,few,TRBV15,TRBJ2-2,TGTGCCACCAGGAGAGATGGGCGGAACACCGGGGAGCTGTTTTTT,CATRRDGRNTGELFF
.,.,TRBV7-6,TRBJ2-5,TGTGCCAGCAGCTTTCCACAGGGATGGGAGACCCAGTACTTC,CASSFPQGWETQYF
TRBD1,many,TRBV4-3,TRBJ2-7,TGCGCCAGCAGCCAAGATTTACTCTCAGGGGGTTACGAGCAGTACTTC,CASSQDLLSGGYEQYF
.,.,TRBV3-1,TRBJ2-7,TGTGCCAGCAGCCGCAGGGGCCAGGCGGCCGAGCAGTACTTC,CASSRRGQAAEQYF
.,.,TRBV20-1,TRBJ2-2,TGCAGTGCTAGAGACGGGGTTGACACCGGGGAGCTGTTTTTT,CSARDGVDTGELFF
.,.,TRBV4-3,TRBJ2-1,TGCGCCAGCAGCCAAGAGGCTTCCAACTTCTACAATGAGCAGTTCTTC,CASSQEASNFYNEQFF
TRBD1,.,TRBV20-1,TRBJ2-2,TGCAGTGCTAGAGATAGGGGGCGGGACACCGGGGAGCTGTTTTTT,CSARDRGRDTGELFF
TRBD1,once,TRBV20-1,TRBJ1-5,TGCAGTGCCGCCCGGGACAGAAATCAGCCCCAGCATTTT,CSAARDRNQPQHF
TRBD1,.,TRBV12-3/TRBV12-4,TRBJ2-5,TGTGCCAGCAGTTTTAGGCCCGACAGGGTCCAAGAGACCCAGTACTTC,CASSFRPDRVQETQYF
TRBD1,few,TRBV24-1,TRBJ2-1,TGTGCCACCAGTGATTCAGGGACAGGGGATAACGATGAGCAGTTCTTC,CATSDSGTGDNDEQFF
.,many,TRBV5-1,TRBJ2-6,TGCGCCAGCAGCCCGTCTAGCAGGGTGACCTCCTCTGGGGCCAACGTCCTGACTTTC,CASSPSSRVTSSGANVLTF
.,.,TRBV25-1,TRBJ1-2,TGTGCCAGCGCTGAGAACCAAGGGTTAGGTGGCTACACCTTC,CASAENQGLGGYTF
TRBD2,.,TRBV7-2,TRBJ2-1,TGTGCCAGCAGCTTCGCACTAGCGACGAATGAGCAGTTCTTC,CASSFALATNEQFF
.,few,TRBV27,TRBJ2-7,TGTGCCAGCAGTTTATCGCACAGGGCCGAGCAGTACTTC,CASSLSHRAEQYF
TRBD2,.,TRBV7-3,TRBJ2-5,TGTGCCAGCAGCACCCTAGGCGGGCGGGAGACCCAGGACTTC,CASSTLGGRETQDF
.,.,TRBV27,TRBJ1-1,TGTGCCAGCAGTTTACTTCTAGGGGGAGGGTACACTGAAGCTTTCTTT,CASSLLLGGGYTEAFF
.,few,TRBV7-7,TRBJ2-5,TGTGCTAGCAGTCAGGACCTTAGGGGAGAGACCCAGTACTTC,CASSQDLRGETQYF
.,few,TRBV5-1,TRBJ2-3,TGCGCCAGCAGCTACAAGGGGAGAGGGCGGGACGCAGATACGCAGTATTTT,CASSYKGRGRDADTQYF
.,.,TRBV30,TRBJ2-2,TGTGCCTGGTCCACGCCATTCGGCAGGCTGAACACCGGGGAGCTGTTTTTT,CAWSTPFGRLNTGELFF
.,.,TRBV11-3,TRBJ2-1,TGTGCCAGCAGCTTAGGCCCTCTAGCACAGCAGTTCTTC,CASSLGPLAQQFF
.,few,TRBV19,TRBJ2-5,TGTGCCAGTAGTGCTTCGGAGCTTCAAAGGGAGACCCAGTACTTC,CASSASELQRETQYF
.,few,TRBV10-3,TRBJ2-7,TGTGCCATCAGCGGACAGATTTACTACGAGCAGTACTTC,CAISGQIYYEQYF
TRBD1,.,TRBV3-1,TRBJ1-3,TGTGCCAGCAGGGGAGGTCCGGGACAGGGGGACGGAAACACCATATATTTT,CASRGGPGQGDGNTIYF
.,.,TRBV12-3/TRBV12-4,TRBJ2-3,TGTGCCAGCAGTGGTGGTTCGCAGGGCACAGATACGCAGTATTTT,CASSGGSQGTDTQYF
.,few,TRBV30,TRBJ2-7,TGTGCCTGGAAGAAGGGGCCGAGCTCCTACGAGCAGTACTTC,CAWKKGPSSYEQYF
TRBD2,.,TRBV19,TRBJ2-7,TGTGCCAGTAGTAGCGGACTAGCTGACGAGCAGTACTTC,CASSSGLADEQYF
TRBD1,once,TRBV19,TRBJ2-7,TGTGCCAGTAGCTTGACAGGGGCGAACGAGCAGTACTTC,CASSLTGANEQYF
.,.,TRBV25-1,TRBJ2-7,TGTGCCAGCAGTCACCGGGACATGCCCTACGAGCAGTACTTC,CASSHRDMPYEQYF
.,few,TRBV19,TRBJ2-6,TGTGCCAGTAGTCCCCGGGGCGGCTCTGGGGCCAACGTCCTGACTTTC,CASSPRGGSGANVLTF
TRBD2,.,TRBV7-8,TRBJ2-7,TGTGCCAGCAGCTCCCGACTAGCCTCCTACGAGCAGTACTTC,CASSSRLASYEQYF
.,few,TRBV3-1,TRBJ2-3,TGTGCCAGCAGCGACGCCGGAGCAGGGGATACGCAGTATTTT,CASSDAGAGDTQYF
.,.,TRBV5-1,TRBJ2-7,TGCGCCAGCAGCCTAGGGACACAAAAGAATATTGAGCAGTACTTC,CASSLGTQKNIEQYF
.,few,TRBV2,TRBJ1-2,TGTGCCAGCAGTGAAAACTATGGCTACACCTTC,CASSENYGYTF
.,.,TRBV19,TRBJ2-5,TGTGCCAGTAGTATTGGAGGGTTCGAGACCCAGTACTTC,CASSIGGFETQYF
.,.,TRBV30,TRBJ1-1,TGTGCCTGGAGAGCGACAGCGAACACTGAAGCTTTCTTT,CAWRATANTEAFF
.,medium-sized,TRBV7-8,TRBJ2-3,TGTGCCAGCAGCTTAGCGCACTACACGCAGTATTTT,CASSLAHYTQYF
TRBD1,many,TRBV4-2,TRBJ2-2,TGTGCCAGCAGCCAAACAGGGGCCGCGAGAACCGGGGAGCTGTTTTTT,CASSQTGAARTGELFF
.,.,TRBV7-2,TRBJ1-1,TGTGCCAGCAGCTCAACAGGGTTCCTTGTGAACACTGAAGCTTTCTTT,CASSSTGFLVNTEAFF
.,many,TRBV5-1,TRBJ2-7,TGCGCCAGCGAGGTCTACGAGCAGTACTTC,CASEVYEQYF
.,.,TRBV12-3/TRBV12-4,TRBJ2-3,TGTGCCAGCAGGCCCGGAAGCACAGATACGCAGTATTTT,CASRPGSTDTQYF
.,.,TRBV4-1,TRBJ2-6,TGCGCCAGCAGCCAGAGGACAGACTCTGGGGCCAACGTCCTGACTTTC,CASSQRTDSGANVLTF
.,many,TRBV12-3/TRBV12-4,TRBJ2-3,TGTGCCAGCAGTTTGGGCGGGGTAGGGGATACGCAGTATTTT,CASSLGGVGDTQYF
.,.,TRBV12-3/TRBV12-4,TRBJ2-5,TGTGCCAGCAAGATACAGGGGAGGGGGCGGCAAGAGACCCAGTACTTC,CASKIQGRGRQETQYF
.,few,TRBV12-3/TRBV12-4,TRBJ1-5,TGTGCCAGCAGTCTGGGATATCAGCCCCAGCATTTT,CASSLGYQPQHF
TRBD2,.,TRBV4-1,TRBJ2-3,TGCGCCAGCAGTCGCGGTCTAGCGGATTCTAGCACAGATACGCAGTATTTT,CASSRGLADSSTDTQYF
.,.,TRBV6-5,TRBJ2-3,TGTGCCAGCAGTTCCCCAGTAGGCACAGATACGCAGTATTTT,CASSSPVGTDTQYF
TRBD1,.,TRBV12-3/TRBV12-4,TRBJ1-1,TGTGCCAGCAGCCGAGGACAGGGGGAGACTGAAGCTTTCTTT,CASSRGQGETEAFF
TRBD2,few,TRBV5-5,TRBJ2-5,TGTGCCAGCAGCTTGCCTAGCGGCCAAGAGACCCAGTACTTC,CASSLPSGQETQYF
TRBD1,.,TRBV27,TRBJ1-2,TGTGCCACCTCCTTCGGGACAGGCAACTATGGCTACACCTTC,CATSFGTGNYGYTF
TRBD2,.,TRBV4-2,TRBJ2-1,TGTGCCAGCAGCCCCCCGACTAGCGGGAGCTATGAGCAGTTCTTC,CASSPPTSGSYEQFF